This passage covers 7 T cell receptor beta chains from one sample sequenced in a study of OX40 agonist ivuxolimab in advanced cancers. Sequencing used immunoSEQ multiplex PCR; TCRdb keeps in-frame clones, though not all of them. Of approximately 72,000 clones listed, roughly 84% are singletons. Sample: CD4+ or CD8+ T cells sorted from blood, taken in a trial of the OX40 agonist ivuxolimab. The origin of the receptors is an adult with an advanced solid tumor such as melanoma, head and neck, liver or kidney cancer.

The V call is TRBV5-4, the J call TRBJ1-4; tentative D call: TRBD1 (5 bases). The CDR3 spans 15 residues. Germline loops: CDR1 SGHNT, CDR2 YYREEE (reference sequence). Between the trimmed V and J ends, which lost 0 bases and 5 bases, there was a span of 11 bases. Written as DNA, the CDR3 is TGTGCCAGCAGCTTGGAGGCAGGGAGGAATGAAAAACTGTTTTTT. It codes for CASSLEAGRNEKLFF.

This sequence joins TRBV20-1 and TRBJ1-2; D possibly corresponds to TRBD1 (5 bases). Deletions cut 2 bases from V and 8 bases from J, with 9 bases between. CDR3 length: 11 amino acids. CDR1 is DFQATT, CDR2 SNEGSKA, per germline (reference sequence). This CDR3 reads CSARRDAGYTF. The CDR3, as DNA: TGCAGTGCTAGAAGGGACGCCGGCTACACCTTC.

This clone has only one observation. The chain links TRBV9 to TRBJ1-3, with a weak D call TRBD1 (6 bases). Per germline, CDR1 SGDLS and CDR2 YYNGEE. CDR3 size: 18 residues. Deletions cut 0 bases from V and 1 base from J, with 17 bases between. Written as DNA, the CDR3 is TGTGCCAGCAGCGTAGCGTCCCAAAATACAGGGTCTGGAAACACCATATATTTT. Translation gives CASSVASQNTGSGNTIYF.

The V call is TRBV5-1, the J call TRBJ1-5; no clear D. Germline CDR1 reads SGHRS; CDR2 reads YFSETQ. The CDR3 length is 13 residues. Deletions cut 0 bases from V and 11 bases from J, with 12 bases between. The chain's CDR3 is CASSLAGEKAQHF. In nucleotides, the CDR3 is TGCGCCAGCAGCTTGGCCGGGGAAAAGGCCCAGCATTTT.

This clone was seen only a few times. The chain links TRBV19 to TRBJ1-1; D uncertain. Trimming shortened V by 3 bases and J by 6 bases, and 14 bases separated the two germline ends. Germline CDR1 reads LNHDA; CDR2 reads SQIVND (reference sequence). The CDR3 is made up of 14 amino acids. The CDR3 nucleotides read TGTGCCAGTAGTATCCTAGCCGATACCTCTGAAGCTTTCTTT. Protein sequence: CASSILADTSEAFF.

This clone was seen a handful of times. Here the CDR3 reads CASHPGQGAKGYGYTF. The CDR3 bases are TGTGCCAGCCACCCGGGACAGGGGGCAAAGGGCTATGGCTACACCTTC. J is TRBJ1-2 and V is TRBV11-2; 12 nucleotides align to TRBD1. Looked up from germline, CDR1 is SGHAT and CDR2 is FQNNGV. CDR3 size: 16 residues. J was trimmed by 4 bases and V by 8 bases; bases with no gene match: 11.

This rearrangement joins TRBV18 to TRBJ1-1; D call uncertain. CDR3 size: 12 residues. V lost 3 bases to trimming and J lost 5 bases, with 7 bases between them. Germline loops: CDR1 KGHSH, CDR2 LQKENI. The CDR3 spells CASSPLETEAFF. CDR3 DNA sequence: TGTGCCAGCTCACCCCTCGAGACTGAAGCTTTCTTT.